The clone carrying this T cell receptor (beta chain) was seen only a few times. Its matching antigen is unknown. The data belong to a study of shared clonotypes between healthy human individuals. Study-level information: With ages of 18 to 49, the donors were two women and a few men. Three plates were used per donor for CD4 naive, three for CD4 memory, two for CD8 naive and one for CD8 memory. Findings and caveats of the study: All-four-donor shared clonotypes had higher generation probabilities than non-shared clonotypes did.

The CDR3 has 15 residues. CDR1 MDHEN and CDR2 SYDVKM come from the germline V gene. Between the trimmed V and J ends, which lost 5 bases and 3 bases, there was a span of 17 bases. CD4+ cells underwent separation, giving CD45RA+ naive and CD45RA-negative memory subsets. Clones were sequenced by immunoSEQ multiplex PCR, and TCRdb holds only the in-frame ones, with some missing. The data contain over 700,000 clones, roughly 72% of them singletons. Sequenced input: memory CD4+ T cells sorted from blood. Subset: CD45RA-negative fraction. The receptor's source is a woman aged 25 to 45 in good health. V and J are TRBV28 and TRBJ2-7, with D perhaps matching TRBD1 or TRBD2 (5 bases each). The CDR3 DNA reads TGTGCCAGCAGTAGAGGGGTGGGCCTGGGCTACGAGCAGTACTTC. This codes for CASSRGVGLGYEQYF. Full variable domain (outside the CDR3, taken from reference TRBV28 and TRBJ2-7): DVKVTQSSRYLVKRTGEKVFLECVQDMDHENMFWYRQDPGLGLRLIYFSYDVKMKEKGDIPEGYSVSREKKERFSLILESASTNQTSMYLCASSRGVGLGYEQYFGPGTRLTVT.